This TCR beta chain derives from a study of blood T cell repertoires in COVID-19. For the study at large: PBMCs, B-cell-depleted T cells, or T cells were the source of the cDNA or gDNA that made up the material.

Germline V gene data show CDR1 as MGHRA and CDR2 as YSYEKL. V gave up 11 bases and J gave up 8 bases, with 15 bases separating them. CDR3 size: 11 residues. The study recruited people aged about 18 to 90 years across around 24 US areas. Assignment of participants to cohorts was predicated upon participant-reported clinical history. Data came from immunoSEQ multiplex PCR; TCRdb stores just in-frame clones and leaves some out. The repertoire holds around 480,000 clones, with about 90% as singletons. This clone occurred a few times. The sequenced sample was PBMCs or T cells enriched from blood (not recorded which). This chain uses TRBV4-1 with TRBJ1-2; D is unclear. The TCR originated in a young woman who had recovered from COVID-19. For the CDR3, the DNA is TGCGCCGCGAGGGCCTGGAAGGGCTACACCTTC. Its protein product is CAARAWKGYTF.